This T cell receptor (beta chain) was identified in a study of T cell responses to AZD1222 COVID-19 vaccine. The CDR3 sequence is 15 residues long. Germline V gene data show CDR1 as MDHEN and CDR2 as SYDVKM. The germline V and J ends were trimmed by 5 bases and 7 bases, with 17 bases remaining between them. Clones were sequenced by immunoSEQ multiplex PCR, and TCRdb holds only the in-frame ones, with some missing. The sample has roughly 200,000 clones, roughly 94% seen once. Specimen: peripheral blood, collected 28 days after the second dose of the MenACWY control vaccine. The chain employs TRBV28 and TRBJ1-4; possible D gene TRBD1, 6 bases. The source of this sequence is an adult who received the MenACWY meningococcal vaccine as a control. CDR3 nucleotides: TGTGCCAGCAGTCCCCCCCTACAGGGAGCTGAAAAACTGTTTTTT. Translating gives CASSPPLQGAEKLFF. The variable domain in full, with the rest retrieved from reference TRBV28 and TRBJ1-4, is DVKVTQSSRYLVKRTGEKVFLECVQDMDHENMFWYRQDPGLGLRLIYFSYDVKMKEKGDIPEGYSVSREKKERFSLILESASTNQTSMYLCASSPPLQGAEKLFFGSGTQLSVL.